This T cell receptor beta chain stems from a study of cytomegalovirus exposure and HLA in healthy donors. The protocol was immunoSEQ multiplex PCR, while the TCRdb copy is restricted to in-frame clones and leaves out a portion. The sample lists around 100,000 clones, 85% occurring once. Trimming removed 6 bases from V and 1 base from J; junction bases left unmatched: 4. Germline V CDR1 and CDR2: LNHDA, SQIVND (reference sequence). This CDR3 region has 14 residues. This clone occurred a few times. What it binds is not known. General observations from the study: Cytomegalovirus status was reportedly diagnosed by the classifier with high sensitivity and specificity.

The sample was PBMCs. This clonotype originated in a man younger than 35 in good health and CMV-seropositive. The chain couples TRBV19 to TRBJ1-1; 8 bases are shared with TRBD1. This CDR3 reads CASSRQGRNTEAFF. The CDR3, as DNA: TGTGCCAGTAGCAGACAGGGGAGGAACACTGAAGCTTTCTTT.